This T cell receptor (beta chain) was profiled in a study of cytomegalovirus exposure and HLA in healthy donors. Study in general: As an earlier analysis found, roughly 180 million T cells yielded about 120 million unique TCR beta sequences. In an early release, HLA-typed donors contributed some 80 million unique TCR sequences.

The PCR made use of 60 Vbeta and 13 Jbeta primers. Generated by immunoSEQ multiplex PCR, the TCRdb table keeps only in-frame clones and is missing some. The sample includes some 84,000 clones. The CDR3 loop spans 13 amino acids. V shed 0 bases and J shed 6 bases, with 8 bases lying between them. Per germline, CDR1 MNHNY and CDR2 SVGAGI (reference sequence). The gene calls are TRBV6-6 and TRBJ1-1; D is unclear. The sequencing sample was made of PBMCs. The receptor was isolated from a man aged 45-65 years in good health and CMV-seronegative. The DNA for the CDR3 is TGTGCCAGCAGTTACTCCTTGGGAGCTGAAGCTTTCTTT. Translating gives CASSYSLGAEAFF.